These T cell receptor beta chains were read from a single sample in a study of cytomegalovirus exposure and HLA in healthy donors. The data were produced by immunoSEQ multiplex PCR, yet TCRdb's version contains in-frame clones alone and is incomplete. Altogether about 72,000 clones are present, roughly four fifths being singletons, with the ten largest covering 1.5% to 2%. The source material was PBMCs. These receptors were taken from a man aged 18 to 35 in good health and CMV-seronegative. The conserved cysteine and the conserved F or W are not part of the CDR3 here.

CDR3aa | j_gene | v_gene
AWRGGALSGGYT | TRBJ1-2 | TRBV30
ASSLGPRLAGNTGELF | TRBJ2-2 | TRBV5-6
ASLTQGRNTEAF | TRBJ1-1 | TRBV4-2
ATRDRGTYEQY | TRBJ2-7 | TRBV27
ASSYLAGRNEQF | TRBJ2-1 | TRBV5-1
ASSQTTSGTDTQY | TRBJ2-3 | TRBV5-1
ASSPLGLAGYQETQY | TRBJ2-5 | TRBV18
ASSAGGPSQKDTGELF | TRBJ2-2 | TRBV5-1
ASRLLSGQNYEQY | TRBJ2-7 | TRBV27
ASSPTGTGNREGQPQH | TRBJ1-5 | TRBV5-8
AIRTDRVADTQY | TRBJ2-3 | TRBV10-3
ASGLDGTEAF | TRBJ1-1 | TRBV27
ASSRSIGPSGNNEQF | TRBJ2-1 | TRBV4-2
ASSAFKRQGSYGYT | TRBJ1-2 | TRBV5-8
ASGQGRTGNTIY | TRBJ1-3 | TRBV19
ASTGGGDQRRMNTEAF | TRBJ1-1 | TRBV19
ASTESSSNEKLF | TRBJ1-4 | TRBV5-1
ASSSDRGKGNTIY | TRBJ1-3 | TRBV6-5
ASRERGLETQEQF | TRBJ2-1 | TRBV28
ASSQDYNSAYEQY | TRBJ2-7 | TRBV4-3
ASTGGNSPLH | TRBJ1-6 | TRBV27
SVDGDRGPYGYT | TRBJ1-2 | TRBV29-1
ASSLGVLGGFQNIQY | TRBJ2-4 | TRBV7-8
ASRPTDRGSSAGELF | TRBJ2-2 | TRBV13
ASSESGLNTEAF | TRBJ1-1 | TRBV23-1
ASSLARSEATSGRLYEQY | TRBJ2-7 | TRBV5-1
ASSFTPPSGGYT | TRBJ1-2 | TRBV7-9
ASSFQGARNYGYT | TRBJ1-2 | TRBV28
ASSWTGQNTEAF | TRBJ1-1 | TRBV6-1
AIRSSGGSYEQY | TRBJ2-7 | TRBV10-3
ASSTGHNQPQH | TRBJ1-5 | TRBV30
ASSFPGTGRNSGNTIY | TRBJ1-3 | TRBV28
ASSQSKQFGNTIY | TRBJ1-3 | TRBV23-1
ASRIRQGARETQY | TRBJ2-5 | TRBV28
ASSPQGPLANTEAF | TRBJ1-1 | TRBV7-3
ASSPRDRGRTDTQY | TRBJ2-3 | TRBV5-1
ASSYWTGHGYT | TRBJ1-2 | TRBV6-5
ASSLESSNQPQH | TRBJ1-5 | TRBV7-8
ASSLSSRSYEQY | TRBJ2-7 | TRBV28
ASSYQGAGTGELF | TRBJ2-2 | TRBV6-5
ASSQQGKGQF | TRBJ2-1 | TRBV28
ASSFAGVMNTEAF | TRBJ1-1 | TRBV5-1
ASRLRDTNTGELF | TRBJ2-2 | TRBV2
ASSFGRGVDSPLH | TRBJ1-6 | TRBV28
ASRDTGWSTDTQY | TRBJ2-3 | TRBV6-1
ASSLWGQGNNYGYT | TRBJ1-2 | TRBV28
ASSVGGDLEAF | TRBJ1-1 | TRBV9
ASSSSGGPKYEQY | TRBJ2-7 | TRBV27
ASSFFQRVNTEAF | TRBJ1-1 | TRBV5-4